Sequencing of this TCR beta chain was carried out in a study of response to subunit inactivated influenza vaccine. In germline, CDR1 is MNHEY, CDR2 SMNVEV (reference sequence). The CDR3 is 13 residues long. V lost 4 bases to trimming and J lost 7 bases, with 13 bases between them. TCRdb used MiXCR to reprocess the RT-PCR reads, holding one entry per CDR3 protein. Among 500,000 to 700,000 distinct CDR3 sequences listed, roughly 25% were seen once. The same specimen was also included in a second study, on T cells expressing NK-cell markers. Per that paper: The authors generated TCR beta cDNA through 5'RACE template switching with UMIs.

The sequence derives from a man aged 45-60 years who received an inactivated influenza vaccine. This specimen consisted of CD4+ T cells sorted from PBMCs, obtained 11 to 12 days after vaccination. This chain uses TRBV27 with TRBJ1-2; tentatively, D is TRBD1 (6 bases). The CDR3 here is CASSSLTGGGYTF. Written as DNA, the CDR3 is TGTGCCAGCAGTTCATTGACAGGCGGTGGCTACACCTTC.